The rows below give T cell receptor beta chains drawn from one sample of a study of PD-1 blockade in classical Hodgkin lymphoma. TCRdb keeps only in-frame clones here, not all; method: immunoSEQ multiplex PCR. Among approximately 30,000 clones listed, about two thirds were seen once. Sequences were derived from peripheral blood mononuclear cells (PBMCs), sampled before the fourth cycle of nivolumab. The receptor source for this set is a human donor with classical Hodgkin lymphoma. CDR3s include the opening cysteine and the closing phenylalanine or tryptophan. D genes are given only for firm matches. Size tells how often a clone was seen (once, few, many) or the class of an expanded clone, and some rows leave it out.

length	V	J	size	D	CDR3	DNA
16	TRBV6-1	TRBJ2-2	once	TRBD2	CASSESGTTIRRELFF	TGTGCCAGCAGTGAATCCGGGACTACAATCCGTAGGGAGCTGTTTTTT
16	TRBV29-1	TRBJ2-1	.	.	CSVVLLWTNSYNEQFF	TGCAGCGTTGTCTTACTGTGGACTAACTCCTACAATGAGCAGTTCTTC
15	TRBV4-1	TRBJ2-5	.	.	CASSQGDGQKETQYF	TGCGCCAGCAGCCAGGGGGACGGACAAAAAGAGACCCAGTACTTC
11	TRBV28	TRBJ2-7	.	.	CASKTRGEQYF	TGTGCCAGCAAAACCAGGGGAGAGCAGTACTTC
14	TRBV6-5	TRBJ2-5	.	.	CASSPTGRRETQYF	TGTGCCAGCAGCCCCACAGGGAGGCGAGAGACCCAGTACTTC
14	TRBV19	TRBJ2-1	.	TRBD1	CASSTGTGYSEQFF	TGTGCCAGTAGTACCGGGACAGGGTATTCTGAGCAGTTCTTC
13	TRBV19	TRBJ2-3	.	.	CASSMTLTDTQYF	TGTGCCAGTAGTATGACCCTCACAGATACGCAGTATTTT
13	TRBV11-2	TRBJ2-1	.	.	CASSPVGGNEQFF	TGTGCCAGCAGCCCCGTGGGAGGCAATGAGCAGTTCTTC
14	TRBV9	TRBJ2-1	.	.	CASSGTLPYNEQFF	TGTGCCAGTTCCGGGACGCTTCCCTACAATGAGCAGTTCTTC
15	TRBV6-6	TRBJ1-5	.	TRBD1	CASRSTGEFSQPQHF	TGTGCCAGCAGATCCACAGGGGAGTTTAGTCAGCCCCAGCATTTT
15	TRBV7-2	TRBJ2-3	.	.	CASSLAHRATDTQYF	TGTGCCAGCAGCTTAGCTCACAGGGCCACAGATACGCAGTATTTT
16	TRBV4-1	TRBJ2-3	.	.	CASSPLAGIRTDTQYF	TGCGCCAGCAGCCCACTGGCGGGAATACGGACAGATACGCAGTATTTT
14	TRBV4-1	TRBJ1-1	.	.	CASSQVKWDTEAFF	TGCGCCAGCAGCCAAGTAAAGTGGGACACTGAAGCTTTCTTT
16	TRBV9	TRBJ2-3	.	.	CASSVGTGGQADTQYF	TGTGCCAGCAGCGTAGGAACTGGGGGCCAGGCAGATACGCAGTATTTT
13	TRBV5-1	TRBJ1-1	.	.	CASSLEANTEAFF	TGCGCCAGCAGCTTGGAAGCCAACACTGAAGCTTTCTTT
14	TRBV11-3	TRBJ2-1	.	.	CASSPRPDYNEQFF	TGTGCCAGCAGCCCCCGCCCAGACTACAATGAGCAGTTCTTC
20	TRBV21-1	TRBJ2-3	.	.	CASSRTFGREGPRGTDTQYF	TGTGCCAGCAGCAGAACCTTCGGGCGGGAGGGCCCTCGAGGGACAGATACGCAGTATTTT
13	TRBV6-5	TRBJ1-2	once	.	CASSYGQGWGYTF	TGTGCCAGCAGTTACGGTCAGGGTTGGGGCTACACCTTC
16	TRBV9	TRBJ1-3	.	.	CASSVEGTRTGNTIYF	TGTGCCAGCAGCGTAGAGGGCACTAGGACGGGAAACACCATATATTTT
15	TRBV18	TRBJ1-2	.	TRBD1	CASSASTGEGNGYTF	TGTGCCAGCTCAGCTTCGACAGGGGAAGGCAATGGCTACACCTTC
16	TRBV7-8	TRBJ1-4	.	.	CASSLGSGVTNEKLFF	TGTGCCAGCAGCTTAGGATCGGGGGTAACTAATGAAAAACTGTTTTTT
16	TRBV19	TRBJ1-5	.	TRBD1	CASRTGGPIGNQPQHF	TGTGCCAGTCGGACAGGGGGCCCTATTGGCAATCAGCCCCAGCATTTT
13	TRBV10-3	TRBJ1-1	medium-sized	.	CAISSTVLTEAFF	TGTGCCATCAGCTCGACAGTTCTTACTGAAGCTTTCTTT
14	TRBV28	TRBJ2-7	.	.	CASSRTVQNYEQYF	TGTGCCAGCAGTCGGACAGTTCAAAACTACGAGCAGTACTTC
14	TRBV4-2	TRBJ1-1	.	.	CASSQERLNTEAFF	TGTGCCAGCAGCCAGGAACGTCTCAACACTGAAGCTTTCTTT
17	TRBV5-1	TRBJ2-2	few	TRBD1	CASSPRRQGANTGELFF	TGCGCCAGCAGCCCCAGACGCCAGGGGGCGAACACCGGGGAGCTGTTTTTT
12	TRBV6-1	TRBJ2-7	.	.	CASVKWQYEQYF	TGTGCCAGTGTAAAGTGGCAGTACGAGCAGTACTTC
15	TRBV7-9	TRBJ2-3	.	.	CASSLPTGPTDTQYF	TGTGCCAGCAGCTTACCGACTGGGCCCACAGATACGCAGTATTTT
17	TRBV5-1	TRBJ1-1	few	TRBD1	CASSLRRQGQGFTEAFF	TGCGCCAGCAGCCTCCGCCGACAAGGACAGGGTTTTACTGAAGCTTTCTTT
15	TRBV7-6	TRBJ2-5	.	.	CASSLGSGIQETQYF	TGTGCCAGCAGCTTGGGTTCGGGGATTCAAGAGACCCAGTACTTC
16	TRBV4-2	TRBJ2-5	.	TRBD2	CASSQGAGTIGETQYF	TGTGCCAGCAGCCAGGGAGCCGGGACTATAGGGGAGACCCAGTACTTC
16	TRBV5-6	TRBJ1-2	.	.	CASSWEEFGAGDGYTF	TGTGCCAGCAGCTGGGAAGAGTTCGGCGCGGGAGATGGCTACACCTTC
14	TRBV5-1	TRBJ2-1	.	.	CASSSGSSYNEQFF	TGCGCCAGCAGCTCAGGGAGCTCCTACAATGAGCAGTTCTTC
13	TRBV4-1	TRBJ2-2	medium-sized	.	CASGGVETGELFF	TGCGCCAGCGGAGGGGTGGAGACCGGGGAGCTGTTTTTT
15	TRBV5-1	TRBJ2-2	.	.	CASSLLPQDSGELFF	TGCGCCAGCAGCTTGTTACCCCAGGACTCCGGGGAGCTGTTTTTT
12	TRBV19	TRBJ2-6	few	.	CASNSGANVLTF	TGTGCCAGTAATAGTGGGGCCAACGTCCTGACTTTC
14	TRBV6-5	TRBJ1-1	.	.	CASSSNRPISEAFF	TGTGCCAGCAGTTCTAACAGGCCAATCTCTGAAGCTTTCTTT
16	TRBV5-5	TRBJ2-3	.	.	CASSLGLAVITDTQYF	TGTGCCAGCAGCTTGGGGTTAGCGGTTATCACAGATACGCAGTATTTT
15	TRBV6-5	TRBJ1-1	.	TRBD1	CASTRQGWQNTEAFF	TGTGCCAGCACCCGACAGGGGTGGCAAAACACTGAAGCTTTCTTT
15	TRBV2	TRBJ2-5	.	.	CASSEPLFGLETQYF	TGTGCCAGCAGTGAACCCCTTTTCGGTCTAGAGACCCAGTACTTC
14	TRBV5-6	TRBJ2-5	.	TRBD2	CASRVAGGKETQYF	TGTGCCAGCAGGGTAGCGGGAGGAAAAGAGACCCAGTACTTC
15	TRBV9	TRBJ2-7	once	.	CASSVGHGWNYEQYF	TGTGCCAGCAGCGTAGGGCACGGGTGGAATTACGAGCAGTACTTC
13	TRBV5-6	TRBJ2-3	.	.	CASSFDRTDTQYF	TGTGCCAGCAGCTTTGATAGAACAGATACGCAGTATTTT
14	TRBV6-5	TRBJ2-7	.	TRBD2	CASRGQAGAYEQYF	TGTGCCAGCAGGGGCCAAGCGGGAGCCTACGAGCAGTACTTC
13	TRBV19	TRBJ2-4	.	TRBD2	CASTGGGLGIQYF	TGTGCCAGTACCGGGGGGGGATTGGGCATTCAGTACTTC
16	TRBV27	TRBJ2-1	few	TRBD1	CASSLAGTGVGNEQFF	TGTGCCAGCAGTTTAGCGGGGACAGGGGTAGGCAATGAGCAGTTCTTC
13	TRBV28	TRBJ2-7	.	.	CASSQTPAYEQYF	TGTGCCAGCAGTCAAACACCGGCCTACGAGCAGTACTTC
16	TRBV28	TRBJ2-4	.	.	CASSSPGTLAKNIQYF	TGTGCCAGCAGTTCCCCCGGGACACTAGCCAAAAACATTCAGTACTTC
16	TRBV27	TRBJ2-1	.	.	CASSPSGVLLADEQFF	TGTGCCAGCAGTCCGTCCGGGGTCCTCTTGGCGGATGAGCAGTTCTTC
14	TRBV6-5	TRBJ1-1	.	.	CASSYGSEDTEAFF	TGTGCCAGCAGTTATGGCTCTGAGGACACTGAAGCTTTCTTT
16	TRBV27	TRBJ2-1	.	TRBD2	CASSFMSSGGYNEQFF	TGTGCCAGCAGTTTTATGTCTAGCGGGGGCTACAATGAGCAGTTCTTC
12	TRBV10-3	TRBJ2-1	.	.	CAISDNIDEQFF	TGTGCCATCAGCGATAACATCGATGAGCAGTTCTTC
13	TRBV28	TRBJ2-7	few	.	CASDRAGGDEQYF	TGTGCCAGCGATCGGGCAGGGGGGGACGAGCAGTACTTC
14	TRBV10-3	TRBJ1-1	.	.	CAISDRGLNTEAFF	TGTGCCATCAGTGACAGGGGATTGAACACTGAAGCTTTCTTT
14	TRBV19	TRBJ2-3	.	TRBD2	CASSTAGVGYTQYF	TGTGCCAGTAGCACAGCGGGAGTGGGATATACGCAGTATTTT
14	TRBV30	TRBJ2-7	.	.	CAWNSLFVVDEQYF	TGTGCCTGGAATAGCCTTTTCGTTGTTGACGAGCAGTACTTC
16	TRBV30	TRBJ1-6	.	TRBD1	CAWSALGQGGNSPLHF	TGTGCCTGGAGTGCTCTGGGCCAGGGGGGGAATTCACCCCTCCACTTT